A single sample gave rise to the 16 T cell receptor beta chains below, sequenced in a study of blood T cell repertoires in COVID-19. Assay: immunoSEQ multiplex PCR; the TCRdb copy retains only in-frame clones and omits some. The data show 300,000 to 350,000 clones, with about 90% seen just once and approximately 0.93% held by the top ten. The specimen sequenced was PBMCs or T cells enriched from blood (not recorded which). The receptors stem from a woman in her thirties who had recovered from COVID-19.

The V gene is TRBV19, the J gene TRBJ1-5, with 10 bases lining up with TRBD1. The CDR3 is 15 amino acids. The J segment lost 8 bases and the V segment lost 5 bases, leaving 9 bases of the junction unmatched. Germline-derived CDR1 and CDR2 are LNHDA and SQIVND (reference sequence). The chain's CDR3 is CASSPRTGGGEPQHF. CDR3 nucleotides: TGTGCCAGTAGTCCTCGGACAGGGGGTGGGGAGCCCCAGCATTTT.

This CDR3 is CASSIRGLGETQYF. For the CDR3, the DNA is TGTGCCAGCAGCATTCGGGGTCTGGGGGAGACCCAGTACTTC. V is TRBV13 and J is TRBJ2-5; tentative D call: TRBD2 (5 bases). Germline lookup yields CDR1 PRHDT and CDR2 FYEKMQ (reference sequence). The V and J ends lost 5 bases and 5 bases respectively, with 15 bases between them. The CDR3 is 14 residues long.

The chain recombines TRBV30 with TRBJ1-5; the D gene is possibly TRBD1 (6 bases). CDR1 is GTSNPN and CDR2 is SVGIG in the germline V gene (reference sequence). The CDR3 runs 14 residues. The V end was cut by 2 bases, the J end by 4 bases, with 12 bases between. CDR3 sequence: CAWSRGGFNQPQHF. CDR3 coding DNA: TGTGCCTGGAGTAGGGGGGGGTTTAATCAGCCCCAGCATTTT.

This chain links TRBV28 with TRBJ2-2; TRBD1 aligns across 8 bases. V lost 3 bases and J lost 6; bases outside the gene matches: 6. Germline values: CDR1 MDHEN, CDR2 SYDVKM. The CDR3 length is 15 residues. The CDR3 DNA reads TGTGCCAGCAGTTTGGAGGACAGGGTCGCCGGGGAGCTGTTTTTT. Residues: CASSLEDRVAGELFF.

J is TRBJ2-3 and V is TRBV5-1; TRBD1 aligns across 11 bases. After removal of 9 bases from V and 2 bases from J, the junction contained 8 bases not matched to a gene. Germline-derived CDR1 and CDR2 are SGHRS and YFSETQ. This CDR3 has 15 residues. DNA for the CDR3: TGCGCCACCTCCGGACAGGGGGCATACACAGATACGCAGTATTTT. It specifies CATSGQGAYTDTQYF.

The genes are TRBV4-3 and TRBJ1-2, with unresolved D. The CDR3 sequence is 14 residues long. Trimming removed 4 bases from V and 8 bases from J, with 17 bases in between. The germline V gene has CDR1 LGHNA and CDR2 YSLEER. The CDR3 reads CASSRGRLGFGYTF. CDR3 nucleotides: TGCGCCAGCAGCCGAGGGAGGTTGGGATTCGGCTACACCTTC.

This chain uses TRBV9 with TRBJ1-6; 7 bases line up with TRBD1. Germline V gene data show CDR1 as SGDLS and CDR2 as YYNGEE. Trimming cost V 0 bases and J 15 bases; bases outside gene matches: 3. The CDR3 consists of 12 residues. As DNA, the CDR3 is TGTGCCAGCAGCGTAGACAGGGGCCTCCTCCACTTT. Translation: CASSVDRGLLHF.

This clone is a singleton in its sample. The CDR3 DNA sequence: TGCAGCGTTGAGGCGGTATCCCCTAATGAAAAACTGTTTTTT. Residues: CSVEAVSPNEKLFF. The chain recombines TRBV29-1 with TRBJ1-4; D ambiguous. V was pared by 3 bases and J by 3 bases, with 11 bases between. The CDR3 totals 14 residues. The germline V gene encodes CDR1 SQVTM and CDR2 ANQGSEA.

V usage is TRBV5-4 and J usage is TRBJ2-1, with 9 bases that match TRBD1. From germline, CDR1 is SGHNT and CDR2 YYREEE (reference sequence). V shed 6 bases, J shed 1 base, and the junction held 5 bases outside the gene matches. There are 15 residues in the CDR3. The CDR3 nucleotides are TGTGCCAGCACCCCCGGGACAGGGTCCTACAATGAGCAGTTCTTC. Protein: CASTPGTGSYNEQFF.

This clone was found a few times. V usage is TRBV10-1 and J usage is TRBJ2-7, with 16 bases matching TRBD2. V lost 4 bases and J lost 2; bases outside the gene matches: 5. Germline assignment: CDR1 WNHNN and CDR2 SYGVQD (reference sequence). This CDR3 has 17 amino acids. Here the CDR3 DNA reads TGCGCCAGCAGTGCGGGACTAGCGGGGGGGACTACCTACGAGCAGTACTTC. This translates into CASSAGLAGGTTYEQYF.

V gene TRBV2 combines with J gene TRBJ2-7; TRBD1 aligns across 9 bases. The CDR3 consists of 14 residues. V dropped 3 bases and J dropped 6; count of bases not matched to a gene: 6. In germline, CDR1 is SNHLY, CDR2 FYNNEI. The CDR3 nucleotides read TGTGCCAGCAGTGACGGGACAGGGCGCGGCGAGCAGTACTTC. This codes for CASSDGTGRGEQYF.

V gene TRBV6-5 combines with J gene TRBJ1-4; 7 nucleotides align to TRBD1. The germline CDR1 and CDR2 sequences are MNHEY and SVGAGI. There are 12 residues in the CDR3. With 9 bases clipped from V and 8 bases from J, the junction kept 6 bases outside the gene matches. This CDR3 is CASRGRGEKLFF. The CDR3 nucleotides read TGTGCCAGTAGGGGGCGGGGAGAAAAACTGTTTTTT.

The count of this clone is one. The CDR3 DNA follows: TGCGCCAGCAGCCAAGAGACAAGAGCTTTTGAAAAACTGTTTTTT. Protein sequence: CASSQETRAFEKLFF. This chain uses TRBV4-3 with TRBJ1-4; D is ambiguous. Germline CDR1 LGHNA, CDR2 YSLEER. Trimming removed 0 bases at V and 7 bases at J, with 12 bases between. The CDR3 covers 15 residues.

The CDR3 DNA follows: TGTGCCAGCAGCTTAGCCCCCGGCCGGGGGTCCGACGAGCAGTACTTC. This sequence encodes CASSLAPGRGSDEQYF. This chain links TRBV7-7 with TRBJ2-7; D possibly corresponds to TRBD2 (6 bases). The CDR3 has 16 amino acids. The germline CDR1 and CDR2 sequences are SSHAT and FNYEAQ (reference sequence). The ends were cut back, 0 bases at V and 5 bases at J, with 17 bases in the middle.

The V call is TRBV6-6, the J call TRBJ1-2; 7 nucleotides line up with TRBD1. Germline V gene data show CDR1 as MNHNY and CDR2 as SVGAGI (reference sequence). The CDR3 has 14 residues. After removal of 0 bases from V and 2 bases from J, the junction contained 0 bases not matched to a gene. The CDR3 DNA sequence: TGTGCCAGCAGTTACTCGACAGGGAACTATGGCTACACCTTC. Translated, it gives CASSYSTGNYGYTF.

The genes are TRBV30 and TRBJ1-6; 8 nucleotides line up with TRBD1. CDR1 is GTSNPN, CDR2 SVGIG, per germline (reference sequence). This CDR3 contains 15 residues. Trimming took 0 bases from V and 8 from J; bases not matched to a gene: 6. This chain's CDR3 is CAWSVSSGGDSPLHF. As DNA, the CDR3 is TGTGCCTGGAGTGTATCCTCAGGGGGCGATTCACCCCTCCACTTT.